This TCR beta chain appears in the sequencing data of a study of blood T cells in healthy people across ages. Study observations and caveats: Strongly correlated with naive T cell percentage was TCR beta diversity. A greater number of naive CD4+ cells and higher diversity distinguished long-lived donors from aged donors.

Concerning this clonotype: Its specificity is unknown.

The CDR3 is 15 residues long. V lost 1 base to trimming and J lost 4 bases; unmatched junction nucleotides: 6. The germline CDR1 and CDR2 sequences are SGHVS and FQNEAQ. The use of a sample-barcoded 5' primer and a J-beta primer mix characterized a second PCR of about 7 to 12 cycles. TCRdb re-called the 5' RACE reads through MiXCR, storing one row per CDR3 protein. The profile shows approximately 690,000 distinct CDR3 sequences, 58% of them singletons. This TCR derives from a man in his sixties in good health. V and J are TRBV7-8 and TRBJ2-7, with 8 bases that match TRBD2. The sample consisted of blood. The DNA of the CDR3 is TGTGCCAGCAGCTTAGGGGGGACTAGAGGGTACGAGCAGTACTTC. This codes for CASSLGGTRGYEQYF. The full variable domain, its missing parts supplied by reference TRBV7-8 and TRBJ2-7, is GAGVSQSPRYKVAKRGQDVALRCDPISGHVSLFWYQQALGQGPEFLTYFQNEAQLDKSGLPSDRFFAERPEGSVSTLKIQRTQQEDSAVYLCASSLGGTRGYEQYFGPGTRLTVT.